Below are 14 T cell receptor beta chains sequenced from a single sample in a study of T-cell memory formation after mild COVID-19. TCRdb re-derived calls from the 5' RACE reads in MiXCR, one entry per CDR3 protein. The table lists 430,000 or so distinct CDR3 sequences, 20% to 30% of them singletons. The sequencing input was PBMCs or a T cell subset sorted from them (not recorded which). These receptor sequences come from an adult woman who had mild COVID-19 (a few samples of this study predate the infection). Cell type and time point are not known.

The chain uses TRBV29-1 and TRBJ2-1; D is possibly TRBD1 (6 bases). Between the trimmed V and J ends, which lost 1 base and 1 base, there was a span of 8 bases. The CDR3 is 14 residues long. CDR1 is SQVTM, CDR2 ANQGSEA, per germline. CDR3 sequence (DNA): TGCAGCGTTGAAGCACAGGGTTCCTACAATGAGCAGTTCTTC. It yields the protein CSVEAQGSYNEQFF.

This chain connects TRBV18 to TRBJ2-7; maybe TRBD2 (6 bases). Trimming took off 3 bases at V and 6 bases at J, with 12 bases between the two ends. This CDR3 spans 13 amino acids. Germline V lookup: CDR1 KGHSH, CDR2 LQKENI. In nucleotides, the CDR3 is TGTGCCAGCTCACCCCCGGGCGGGGTCGAGCAGTACTTC. Its translation: CASSPPGGVEQYF.

This clonotype was seen a handful of times. This chain joins TRBV5-5 and TRBJ2-7; D may correspond to TRBD1 or TRBD2 (5 bases each). Germline CDR1 is SGHKS and CDR2 is YYEKEE (reference sequence). The CDR3 has 14 residues. V was clipped by 6 bases and J by 3 bases, with 16 bases between them. CDR3 sequence (DNA): TGTGCCAGCAAAGTGGACTTGAGGGGCTACGAGCAGTACTTC. Translated: CASKVDLRGYEQYF.

Concerning this clonotype: Given a far larger clone just one base away, this is likely a sequencing read error. The chain links TRBV7-2 to TRBJ2-7; TRBD2 is a possible D gene (5 bases). Germline CDR1 and CDR2: SGHTA and FQGNSA. V dropped 5 bases and J dropped 2 bases, with 7 bases sitting between them. This CDR3 is 12 amino acids long. The CDR3 region is CASSPSPYEQYF. The CDR3 bases are TGTGCCAGCAGCCCTAGCCCCTACGAGCAGTACTTC.

The chain has TRBV12-3 or TRBV12-4 and TRBJ2-7; no definite D call. V gave up 2 bases and J gave up 3 bases, with 11 bases separating them. This CDR3 region has 14 residues. CDR3 in DNA: TGTGCCAGCAGTTTATCGGGCTCCTTCTACGAGCAGTACTTC. This translates into CASSLSGSFYEQYF.

This clonotype was observed a handful of times. This chain uses TRBV5-1 with TRBJ2-3; no reliable D call. V dropped 4 bases and J dropped 2 bases, with 8 bases sitting between them. From germline, CDR1 is SGHRS and CDR2 YFSETQ. The CDR3 sequence is 13 residues long. The CDR3 loop is CASSAITTDTQYF. CDR3 bases: TGCGCCAGCAGCGCCATCACCACAGATACGCAGTATTTT.

This clonotype was counted a few times. This chain connects TRBV12-3 or TRBV12-4 to TRBJ1-1; D is unresolved. With 4 bases removed from V and 7 bases from J, the gap between germline ends came to 19 bases. The length of the CDR3 is 15 residues. The CDR3 coding sequence is TGTGCCAGCAGTTCAACACCTACAGCGTCAGGTGAAGCTTTCTTT. Translation: CASSSTPTASGEAFF.

This chain connects TRBV20-1 to TRBJ1-3; no reliable D call. V was cut by 2 bases and J by 4 bases, with 12 bases left in between. Germline CDR1 and CDR2: DFQATT and SNEGSKA (reference sequence). CDR3 length: 14 amino acids. The CDR3 here is CSARSRSRGNTIYF. CDR3 sequence (DNA): TGCAGTGCTAGATCCAGGTCGAGAGGAAACACCATATATTTT.

This clonotype was detected a few times. The rearrangement joins TRBV20-1 to TRBJ2-7; 8 positions agree with TRBD1. The CDR3 is made up of 15 amino acids. The V gene end was trimmed by 1 base and the J gene end by 3 bases; junction bases not matched to a gene: 8. Germline V gene sequence: CDR1 DFQATT, CDR2 SNEGSKA (reference sequence). The CDR3 protein is CSARALGQENYEQYF. The CDR3 coding sequence is TGCAGTGCTAGAGCGCTGGGACAGGAGAACTACGAGCAGTACTTC.

This chain connects TRBV15 to TRBJ1-5; perhaps TRBD1 as D (5 bases). Deletions cut 0 bases from V and 1 base from J, with 22 bases between. In germline, CDR1 is LNHNV, CDR2 YYDKDF (reference sequence). The CDR3 totals 20 residues. The CDR3 nucleotides are TGTGCCACCAGCAGAGATACTGGGGCAGGAAACGGGATAAGCAATCAGCCCCAGCATTTT. Its translation: CATSRDTGAGNGISNQPQHF.

This clonotype was seen only a few times. The rearrangement uses TRBV5-6 and TRBJ2-3, with a possible D match to TRBD2 (6 bases). Trimming took off 4 bases at V and 0 bases at J, with 12 bases between the two ends. This CDR3 spans 15 amino acids. CDR1 SGHDT and CDR2 YYEEEE come from the germline V gene. CDR3 loop: CASSLPAGSTDTQYF. In nucleotides, the CDR3 is TGTGCCAGCAGCCTACCGGCGGGGAGCACAGATACGCAGTATTTT.

This clonotype was counted a few times. The gene calls are TRBV29-1 and TRBJ1-5; 7 nucleotides match TRBD1. Germline trimming cut 5 bases from V and 1 base from J; bases unmatched to any gene: 2. CDR1 SQVTM and CDR2 ANQGSEA come from the germline V gene. The CDR3 sequence is 13 residues long. The CDR3 spells CSVQTGSNQPQHF. The CDR3 DNA is TGCAGCGTTCAGACAGGGAGCAATCAGCCCCAGCATTTT.

The chain has TRBV24-1 and TRBJ2-5; 9 nucleotides agree with TRBD1. This CDR3 region has 13 residues. The V gene end was trimmed by 9 bases and the J gene end by 6 bases; junction bases not matched to a gene: 7. CDR1 KGHDR and CDR2 SFDVKD come from the germline V gene. The CDR3: CATRRTGEQTQYF. In DNA, the CDR3 is TGTGCCACCCGCAGGACAGGGGAACAGACCCAGTACTTC.

This clonotype came up once. The J gene is TRBJ2-5, the V gene TRBV7-9; TRBD2 matches 10 bases. Unmatched junction bases numbered 12, after V lost 3 bases and J lost 5 bases. Germline assignment: CDR1 SEHNR and CDR2 FQNEAQ (reference sequence). This CDR3 comprises 17 residues. CDR3 residues: CASSFKELAGLPETQYF. CDR3 DNA sequence: TGTGCCAGCAGCTTTAAAGAACTAGCGGGACTCCCGGAGACCCAGTACTTC.